This TCR beta chain was recorded in a study of long-term antiretroviral therapy in people with HIV. Notes on the study in general: HIV repertoires had narrower CDR3 length ranges than controls. Specimen acquisition occurred between about 2004 and 2018, potentially under older ART regimens.

Per donor, at least one pre-ART and at least two post-ART PBMC samples were obtained. The ends lost 8 bases at V and 0 bases at J; junction bases unmatched: 5. Germline values: CDR1 GTSNPN, CDR2 SVGIG (reference sequence). This CDR3 spans 14 amino acids. The count of this clone is one. Its antigen is still unknown. With survey level as its setting, the immunoSEQ assay was v3.0. Sequencing targeted 40,000-50,000 T-cell genomes per sample. TCRdb's copy holds only in-frame clones and misses some; the assay was immunoSEQ multiplex PCR. Of about 17,000 clones listed, approximately 75% are singletons. This TCR was sampled from a man aged 18 to 35 with HIV. This specimen was unsorted PBMCs, taken 0.3 years after starting antiretroviral therapy. This chain uses TRBV30 with TRBJ1-3, with 9 bases matching TRBD1. The CDR3 loop reads CALDRGHSGNTIYF. CDR3 DNA sequence: TGTGCCCTGGACAGGGGTCACTCTGGAAACACCATATATTTT.